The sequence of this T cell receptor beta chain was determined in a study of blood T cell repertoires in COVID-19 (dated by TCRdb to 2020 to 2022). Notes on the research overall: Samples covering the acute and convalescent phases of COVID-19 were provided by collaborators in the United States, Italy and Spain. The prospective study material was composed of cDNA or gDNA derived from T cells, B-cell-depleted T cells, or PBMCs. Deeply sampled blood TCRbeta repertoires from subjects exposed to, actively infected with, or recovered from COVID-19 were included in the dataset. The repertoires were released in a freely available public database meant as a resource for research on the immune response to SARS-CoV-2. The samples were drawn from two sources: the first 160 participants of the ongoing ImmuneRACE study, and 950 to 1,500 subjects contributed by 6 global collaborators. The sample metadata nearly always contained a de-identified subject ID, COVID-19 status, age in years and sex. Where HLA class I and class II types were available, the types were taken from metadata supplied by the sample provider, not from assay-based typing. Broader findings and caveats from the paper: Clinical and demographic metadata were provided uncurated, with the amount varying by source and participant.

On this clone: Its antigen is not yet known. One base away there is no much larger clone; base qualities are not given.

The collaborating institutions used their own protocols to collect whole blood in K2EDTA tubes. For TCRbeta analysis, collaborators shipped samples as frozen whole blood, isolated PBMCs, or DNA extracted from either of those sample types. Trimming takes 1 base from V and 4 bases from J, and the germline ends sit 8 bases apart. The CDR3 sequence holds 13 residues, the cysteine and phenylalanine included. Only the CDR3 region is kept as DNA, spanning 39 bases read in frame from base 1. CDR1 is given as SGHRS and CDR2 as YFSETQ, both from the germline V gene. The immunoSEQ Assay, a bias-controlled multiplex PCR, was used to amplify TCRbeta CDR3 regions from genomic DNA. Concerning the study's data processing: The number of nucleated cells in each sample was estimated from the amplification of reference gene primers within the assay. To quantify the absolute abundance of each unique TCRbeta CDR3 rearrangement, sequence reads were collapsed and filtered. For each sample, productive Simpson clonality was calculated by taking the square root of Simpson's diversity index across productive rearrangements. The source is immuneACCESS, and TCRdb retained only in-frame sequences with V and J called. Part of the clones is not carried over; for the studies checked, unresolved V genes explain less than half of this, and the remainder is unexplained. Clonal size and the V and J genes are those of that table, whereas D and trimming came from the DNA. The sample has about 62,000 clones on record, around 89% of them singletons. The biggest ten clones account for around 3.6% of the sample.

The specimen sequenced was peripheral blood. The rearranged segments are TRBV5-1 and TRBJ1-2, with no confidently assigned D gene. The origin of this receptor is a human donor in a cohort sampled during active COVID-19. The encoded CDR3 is CASSLNSLYGYTF. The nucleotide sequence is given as TGCGCCAGCAGCTTGAACAGCCTCTATGGCTACACCTTC. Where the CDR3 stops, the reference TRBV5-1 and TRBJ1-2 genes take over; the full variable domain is KAGVTQTPRYLIKTRGQQVTLSCSPISGHRSVSWYQQTPGQGLQFLFEYFSETQRNKGNFPGRFSGRQFSNSRSEMNVSTLELGDSALYLCASSLNSLYGYTFGSGTRLTVV.